Presented here are 14 T cell receptor beta chains from one specimen sequenced in a study of T cells in tuberculosis. Method: immunoSEQ multiplex PCR; TCRdb's copy keeps in-frame clones and lacks some. The sample shows about 24,000 clones, roughly 95% of them seen only once. The sequencing input was PBMCs. These receptors originate from a donor between 10 and 35 years old with latent tuberculosis or without tuberculosis infection.

This chain uses TRBV29-1 with TRBJ2-3, with D unclear. Germline CDR1 is SQVTM and CDR2 is ANQGSEA. This CDR3 has 14 residues. V was shortened by 0 bases and J by 0 bases, with 7 bases between the two germline ends. In DNA form, the CDR3 reads TGCAGCGTTGAAGATTCAGGCAGCACAGATACGCAGTATTTT. This encodes CSVEDSGSTDTQYF.

J is TRBJ2-4 and V is TRBV15; D uncertain. This CDR3 spans 14 amino acids. The V end lost 6 bases, the J end lost 0 bases, and 9 bases lay between the germline ends. Germline V gives CDR1 LNHNV, CDR2 YYDKDF (reference sequence). The CDR3, as DNA: TGTGCCACCAGTGGTCAGGCAGCCAAAAACATTCAGTACTTC. This codes for CATSGQAAKNIQYF.

The chain combines TRBV6-5 with TRBJ1-2; 9 nucleotides line up with TRBD1. Germline V gene sequence: CDR1 MNHEY, CDR2 SVGAGI. This CDR3 is 14 amino acids long. Germline trimming cut 7 bases from V and 8 bases from J; bases unmatched to any gene: 11. CDR3 protein: CASTKRGQGKGYTF. In DNA, the CDR3 is TGTGCCAGCACCAAGAGGGGACAGGGAAAAGGCTACACCTTC.

V is TRBV9 and J is TRBJ1-1, with D maybe TRBD1 (6 bases). This CDR3 has 14 amino acids. Trimming pared 4 bases from V and 0 bases from J, leaving 10 bases between. Per the germline V gene, CDR1 is SGDLS and CDR2 is YYNGEE. CDR3 in DNA: TGTGCCAGCAGCTTACAGGGTATGAACACTGAAGCTTTCTTT. This translates into CASSLQGMNTEAFF.

The CDR3, as DNA: TGTGCCAGCAGCCAGGCCAACCGCGATGGCTACACCTTC. It encodes CASSQANRDGYTF. The chain couples TRBV6-1 to TRBJ1-2; D unresolved. CDR1 is MNHNS, CDR2 SASEGT, per germline. The ends were cut back, 6 bases at V and 6 bases at J, with 14 bases in the middle. The CDR3 sequence is 13 residues long.

V is TRBV4-1 and J is TRBJ1-4; D might be TRBD1 (6 bases). The length of the CDR3 is 20 residues. From germline, CDR1 is MGHRA and CDR2 YSYEKL. Deletions cut 4 bases from V and 10 bases from J, with 34 bases between. The CDR3 DNA follows: TGCGCCAGCAGCCTGTTCACGACAGGCCAAAGTTTCACTTCCCTCGGAAAACTGTTTTTT. This encodes CASSLFTTGQSFTSLGKLFF.

V usage is TRBV29-1 and J usage is TRBJ2-7; tentative D call: TRBD2 (5 bases). CDR1 is SQVTM and CDR2 is ANQGSEA in the germline V gene. With 6 bases removed from V and 5 bases from J, the gap between germline ends came to 23 bases. The CDR3 is made up of 15 amino acids. For the CDR3, the DNA is TGCAGCGTAACCCACGCGACGAGGGTCCTAGACGAGCAGTACTTC. Its protein product is CSVTHATRVLDEQYF.

The chain combines TRBV5-1 with TRBJ1-1, with D hard to call. V lost 4 bases and J 7 bases, leaving 11 bases between the germline ends. The CDR3 spans 12 residues. Germline V gene data show CDR1 as SGHRS and CDR2 as YFSETQ. For the CDR3, the DNA is TGCGCCAGCAGCGCGACTGCGGATGAAGCTTTCTTT. Its protein is CASSATADEAFF.

V gene TRBV4-1 combines with J gene TRBJ2-3; D remains unclear. The germline V gene encodes CDR1 MGHRA and CDR2 YSYEKL. V lost 7 bases to trimming and J lost 2 bases, with 16 bases between them. The CDR3 sequence is 15 residues long. The CDR3 DNA reads TGCGCCAGCACTCAACACGAGGCAGTCACAGATACGCAGTATTTT. It yields the protein CASTQHEAVTDTQYF.

V and J are TRBV7-9 and TRBJ2-5, with 8 bases aligning to TRBD1. CDR1 is SEHNR, CDR2 FQNEAQ, per germline (reference sequence). The CDR3 has 15 amino acids. V dropped 3 bases and J dropped 5; count of bases not matched to a gene: 8. The CDR3 here is CASSFLDRDGETQYF. The CDR3 nucleotides read TGTGCCAGCAGCTTTCTGGACAGGGATGGCGAGACCCAGTACTTC. The full variable domain, in which reference TRBV7-9 and TRBJ2-5 provide the parts outside the CDR3, is DTGVSQNPRHKITKRGQNVTFRCDPISEHNRLYWYRQTLGQGPEFLTYFQNEAQLEKSRLLSDRFSAERPKGSFSTLEIQRTEQGDSAMYLCASSFLDRDGETQYFGPGTRLLVL.

The rearrangement links TRBV9 to TRBJ2-1; 7 bases match TRBD2. V was pared by 2 bases and J by 7 bases, with 3 bases of the junction left unmatched. From germline, CDR1 is SGDLS and CDR2 YYNGEE. The CDR3 loop spans 13 amino acids. The CDR3: CASSVPGGNEQFF. DNA for the CDR3: TGTGCCAGCAGCGTTCCCGGGGGGAATGAGCAGTTCTTC.

The gene calls are TRBV11-2 and TRBJ2-3; D possibly corresponds to TRBD2 (6 bases). The germline V gene has CDR1 SGHAT and CDR2 FQNNGV. CDR3 length: 15 residues. The V end was cut by 4 bases, the J end by 2 bases, with 13 bases between. In DNA, the CDR3 is TGTGCCAGCAGCTGGGGGGACCGACTCACAGATACGCAGTATTTT. Amino acid sequence: CASSWGDRLTDTQYF.

V usage is TRBV10-3 and J usage is TRBJ2-1; 8 nucleotides agree with TRBD2. V shed 2 bases, J shed 0 bases, and the junction held 9 bases outside the gene matches. The CDR3 is 18 amino acids. Per germline, CDR1 ENHRY and CDR2 SYGVKD. The CDR3 DNA follows: TGTGCCATCAGTGAGCCAGAGCGGGGGAGAACCTCCTACAATGAGCAGTTCTTC. This codes for CAISEPERGRTSYNEQFF.

V and J are TRBV5-5 and TRBJ2-3; D is possibly TRBD1 (5 bases). Trimming cost V 5 bases and J 1 base, with 8 bases left between them. The CDR3 is 13 residues long. CDR1 is SGHKS, CDR2 YYEKEE, per germline (reference sequence). The CDR3 DNA reads as TGTGCCAGCAGAGCGACAGGCACAGATACGCAGTATTTT. It translates to CASRATGTDTQYF.